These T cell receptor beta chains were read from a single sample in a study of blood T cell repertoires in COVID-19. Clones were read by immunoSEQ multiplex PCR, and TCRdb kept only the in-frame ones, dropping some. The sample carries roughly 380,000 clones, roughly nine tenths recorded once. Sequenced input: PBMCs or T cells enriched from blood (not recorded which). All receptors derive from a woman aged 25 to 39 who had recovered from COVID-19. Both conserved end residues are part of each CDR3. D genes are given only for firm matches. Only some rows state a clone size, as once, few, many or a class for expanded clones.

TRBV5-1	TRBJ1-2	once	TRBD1	TGCGCCAGCAGCCAAACAGGGGGCGAGGTGGGCTACACCTTC	CASSQTGGEVGYTF
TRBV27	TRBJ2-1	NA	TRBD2	TGTGCCAGCAGTTTTACTAGCGGCTACAATGAGCAGTTCTTC	CASSFTSGYNEQFF
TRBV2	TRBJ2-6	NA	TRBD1	TGTGCCAGCAGTCCGGACAGGGGAACTGGGGCCAACGTCCTGACTTTC	CASSPDRGTGANVLTF
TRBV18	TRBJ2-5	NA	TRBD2	TGTGCCAGCTCTCCATCGAGACTAGCGGGAGGGCAAGAGACCCAGTACTTC	CASSPSRLAGGQETQYF
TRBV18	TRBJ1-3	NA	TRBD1	TGTGCCAGCTCCCGACAGGGGGTCGGAAACACCATATATTTT	CASSRQGVGNTIYF
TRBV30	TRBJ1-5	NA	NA	TGTGCCTGGAGTGCATCGGCTAGCTTTCTCGAGCCCCAGCATTTT	CAWSASASFLEPQHF
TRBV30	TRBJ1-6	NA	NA	TGTGCGTCAGGGTTCGGTTCACCCCTCCACTTT	CASGFGSPLHF
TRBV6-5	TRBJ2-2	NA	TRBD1	TGTGCCAGCAGTTACGTCAGACAGGGGGGATCCGGGGAGCTGTTTTTT	CASSYVRQGGSGELFF
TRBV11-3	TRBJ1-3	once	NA	TGTGCCAGCAGCGCCCGGGATTCCGGAAACACCATATATTTT	CASSARDSGNTIYF
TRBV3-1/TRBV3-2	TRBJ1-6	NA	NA	TGTGCCAGCAGCTCTGGGACTGCTTATTCACCCCTCCACTTT	CASSSGTAYSPLHF
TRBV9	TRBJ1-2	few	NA	TGTGCCAGCAGCGTAGTTCCGTCTCCATCTACTCATGGCTACACCTTC	CASSVVPSPSTHGYTF
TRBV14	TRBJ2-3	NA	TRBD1	TGTGCCAGCAGCCTACCAGGGGGCTTTCGGACAGATACGCAGTATTTT	CASSLPGGFRTDTQYF
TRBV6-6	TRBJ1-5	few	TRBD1	TGTGCCAGCAGTCCAGATCCGCAGGGGGTGCATTTT	CASSPDPQGVHF
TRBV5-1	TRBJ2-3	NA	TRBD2	TGCGCCAGCAGCTTGTCACTAGCGGGAGTGCAATGGGATACGCAGTATTTT	CASSLSLAGVQWDTQYF
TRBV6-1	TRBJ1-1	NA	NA	TGTGCCAGCAGTGAAGCGGCGGGGTTCACTGAAGCTTTCTTT	CASSEAAGFTEAFF
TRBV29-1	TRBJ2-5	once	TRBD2	TGCAGCGTTATGACTGGACTAGCGGGAGGGGAGACCCAGTACTTC	CSVMTGLAGGETQYF
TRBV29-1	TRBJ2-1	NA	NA	TGCAGCGTTGTAAAGACAGGAGGAAACAATGAGCAGTTCTTC	CSVVKTGGNNEQFF
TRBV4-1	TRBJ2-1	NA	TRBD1	TGCGCCAGCAGCCTCGGAGGACAGGGCCAGGATGAGCAGTTCTTC	CASSLGGQGQDEQFF